A selection of T cell receptor beta chains follows, all from one sample in a study of blood T cells in healthy people across ages. MiXCR, run by TCRdb on the 5' RACE reads, gives a single entry per CDR3 protein. This sample has hundreds of thousands of distinct CDR3 sequences, with more than 50% found just once. Sequencing used blood. These receptors came from a man in his forties or fifties in good health. Each CDR3 is given with its conserved first and last residue. Each record gives: clone size, D gene, J gene, V gene, CDR3 protein, CDR3 DNA. D genes are given only for firm matches. Not all rows give a size; the values are once, few, many and, for expanded clones, a class.

clone size: .; D gene: .; J gene: TRBJ2-7; V gene: TRBV6-5; CDR3 protein: CASSYSASDRAYEQYF; CDR3 DNA: TGTGCCAGCAGTTACTCCGCTTCGGACAGAGCCTACGAGCAGTACTTC
clone size: .; D gene: .; J gene: TRBJ2-6; V gene: TRBV30; CDR3 protein: CAWSVLSGRAHSGANVLTF; CDR3 DNA: TGTGCCTGGAGTGTACTGTCTGGCAGGGCGCACTCTGGGGCCAACGTCCTGACTTTC
clone size: few; D gene: .; J gene: TRBJ2-3; V gene: TRBV20-1; CDR3 protein: CSQDSPSTDTQYF; CDR3 DNA: TGCAGCCAAGACAGCCCTAGCACAGATACGCAGTATTTT
clone size: .; D gene: .; J gene: TRBJ1-5; V gene: TRBV6-6; CDR3 protein: CASTKDMGADQPQHF; CDR3 DNA: TGTGCCAGCACTAAGGACATGGGGGCGGATCAGCCCCAGCATTTT
clone size: many; D gene: .; J gene: TRBJ2-3; V gene: TRBV5-1; CDR3 protein: CASSPGLFTDTQYF; CDR3 DNA: TGCGCCAGCAGCCCGGGACTTTTCACAGATACGCAGTATTTT
clone size: few; D gene: .; J gene: TRBJ2-5; V gene: TRBV29-1; CDR3 protein: CSGRVADTETQYF; CDR3 DNA: TGCAGCGGGAGGGTCGCAGATACGGAGACCCAGTACTTC
clone size: .; D gene: .; J gene: TRBJ1-2; V gene: TRBV12-3/TRBV12-4; CDR3 protein: CASITTQANYGYTF; CDR3 DNA: TGTGCCAGCATCACGACCCAAGCTAACTATGGCTACACCTTC
clone size: .; D gene: TRBD2; J gene: TRBJ2-3; V gene: TRBV28; CDR3 protein: CASSLSYVAGGPQNDTDTQYF; CDR3 DNA: TGTGCCAGCAGTTTATCTTATGTGGCGGGAGGCCCACAAAATGACACAGATACGCAGTATTTT
clone size: .; D gene: .; J gene: TRBJ2-3; V gene: TRBV7-2; CDR3 protein: CASSSVDPSTDTQYF; CDR3 DNA: TGTGCCAGCAGCTCGGTGGACCCTAGCACAGATACGCAGTATTTT
clone size: .; D gene: .; J gene: TRBJ2-4; V gene: TRBV7-9; CDR3 protein: CASSLDGNQVEGNIQYF; CDR3 DNA: TGTGCCAGCAGCTTAGATGGCAATCAGGTGGAGGGAAACATTCAGTACTTC
clone size: .; D gene: .; J gene: TRBJ1-2; V gene: TRBV27; CDR3 protein: CASSLFHTGASGYTF; CDR3 DNA: TGTGCCAGCAGTTTATTCCACACGGGGGCGAGCGGCTACACCTTC
clone size: .; D gene: .; J gene: TRBJ2-3; V gene: TRBV12-3/TRBV12-4; CDR3 protein: CASSLGGDRGYTQYF; CDR3 DNA: TGTGCCAGCAGTTTGGGCGGGGACCGGGGGTATACGCAGTATTTT
clone size: .; D gene: TRBD1; J gene: TRBJ1-2; V gene: TRBV6-1; CDR3 protein: CASRERQGGPYTF; CDR3 DNA: TGTGCCAGCAGGGAAAGACAGGGGGGACCCTACACCTTC
clone size: few; D gene: .; J gene: TRBJ2-7; V gene: TRBV28; CDR3 protein: CASSGPLIGSFTDEQYF; CDR3 DNA: TGTGCCAGCAGTGGTCCCCTGATAGGCAGCTTTACTGACGAGCAGTACTTC
clone size: .; D gene: .; J gene: TRBJ1-2; V gene: TRBV12-3/TRBV12-4; CDR3 protein: CASSLSTGGISYGYTF; CDR3 DNA: TGTGCCAGCAGTTTGTCGACAGGCGGCATTTCGTATGGCTACACCTTC
clone size: .; D gene: .; J gene: TRBJ2-7; V gene: TRBV5-1; CDR3 protein: CASSLVFGGGSYEQYF; CDR3 DNA: TGCGCCAGCAGCTTGGTGTTTGGCGGTGGTAGCTACGAGCAGTACTTC
clone size: few; D gene: TRBD1; J gene: TRBJ2-1; V gene: TRBV14; CDR3 protein: CASSPGGYEQFF; CDR3 DNA: TGTGCCAGCAGCCCAGGGGGATATGAGCAGTTCTTC
clone size: .; D gene: .; J gene: TRBJ2-5; V gene: TRBV20-1; CDR3 protein: CSARGFSEQETQYF; CDR3 DNA: TGCAGTGCTAGAGGTTTCTCGGAACAAGAGACCCAGTACTTC
clone size: .; D gene: .; J gene: TRBJ1-2; V gene: TRBV24-1; CDR3 protein: CATSDFGRDYGYTF; CDR3 DNA: TGTGCCACCAGTGATTTCGGCAGAGACTATGGCTACACCTTC
clone size: .; D gene: TRBD1; J gene: TRBJ2-5; V gene: TRBV7-8; CDR3 protein: CASSLRGGRETQYF; CDR3 DNA: TGTGCCAGCAGCTTAAGAGGGGGCCGAGAGACCCAGTACTTC
clone size: .; D gene: .; J gene: TRBJ1-2; V gene: TRBV12-3/TRBV12-4; CDR3 protein: CASSFGQGGIGYTF; CDR3 DNA: TGTGCCAGCAGTTTTGGTCAAGGCGGAATTGGCTACACCTTC
clone size: few; D gene: TRBD2; J gene: TRBJ2-1; V gene: TRBV12-3/TRBV12-4; CDR3 protein: CASSRSGSSYNEQFF; CDR3 DNA: TGTGCCAGCAGTAGGAGCGGGAGCTCCTACAATGAGCAGTTCTTC
clone size: few; D gene: .; J gene: TRBJ1-2; V gene: TRBV2; CDR3 protein: CASSADSLDYGYTF; CDR3 DNA: TGTGCCAGCAGTGCCGACAGCCTCGACTATGGCTACACCTTC
clone size: .; D gene: TRBD1; J gene: TRBJ2-7; V gene: TRBV28; CDR3 protein: CASSLPQDRATYEQYF; CDR3 DNA: TGTGCCAGCAGTTTACCCCAGGACAGGGCCACCTACGAGCAGTACTTC
clone size: .; D gene: .; J gene: TRBJ2-3; V gene: TRBV9; CDR3 protein: CASSVAVGRDTQYF; CDR3 DNA: TGTGCCAGCAGCGTAGCGGTAGGGCGAGATACGCAGTATTTT
clone size: .; D gene: .; J gene: TRBJ1-6; V gene: TRBV5-1; CDR3 protein: CASSETANNSPLHF; CDR3 DNA: TGCGCCAGCAGTGAGACAGCTAATAATTCACCCCTCCACTTT
clone size: .; D gene: .; J gene: TRBJ2-7; V gene: TRBV20-1; CDR3 protein: CSASQGSTYEQYF; CDR3 DNA: TGCAGTGCTAGTCAGGGTTCGACCTACGAGCAGTACTTC
clone size: few; D gene: .; J gene: TRBJ2-7; V gene: TRBV25-1; CDR3 protein: CASSPLDKSYEQYF; CDR3 DNA: TGTGCCAGCAGTCCCCTGGACAAGTCCTACGAGCAGTACTTC
clone size: once; D gene: .; J gene: TRBJ2-7; V gene: TRBV20-1; CDR3 protein: CSAVLHRGGDGLSEQYF; CDR3 DNA: TGCAGTGCCGTTTTGCACAGGGGCGGGGATGGATTAAGCGAGCAGTACTTC
clone size: .; D gene: .; J gene: TRBJ2-4; V gene: TRBV6-1; CDR3 protein: CASDRANIQYF; CDR3 DNA: TGTGCCAGCGACAGAGCAAACATTCAGTACTTC
clone size: .; D gene: .; J gene: TRBJ1-3; V gene: TRBV9; CDR3 protein: CASSAGTGDSSGNTIYF; CDR3 DNA: TGTGCCAGCAGCGCCGGGACGGGGGATAGCTCTGGAAACACCATATATTTT
clone size: .; D gene: TRBD2; J gene: TRBJ2-5; V gene: TRBV5-6; CDR3 protein: CASSSPRGNYQETQYF; CDR3 DNA: TGTGCCAGCAGCTCCCCGCGGGGGAACTACCAAGAGACCCAGTACTTC
clone size: few; D gene: .; J gene: TRBJ2-1; V gene: TRBV14; CDR3 protein: CASSRVTEQFF; CDR3 DNA: TGTGCCAGCAGCCGAGTGACAGAACAGTTCTTC
clone size: .; D gene: TRBD2; J gene: TRBJ2-5; V gene: TRBV7-2; CDR3 protein: CASSLVPAGGEETQYF; CDR3 DNA: TGTGCCAGCAGCTTAGTTCCAGCGGGAGGGGAAGAGACCCAGTACTTC
clone size: .; D gene: .; J gene: TRBJ2-3; V gene: TRBV29-1; CDR3 protein: CSVGGGRLRGTDTQYF; CDR3 DNA: TGCAGCGTGGGAGGTGGACGTCTAAGGGGCACAGATACGCAGTATTTT
clone size: few; D gene: TRBD1; J gene: TRBJ2-7; V gene: TRBV29-1; CDR3 protein: CSVKDRGPSREQYF; CDR3 DNA: TGCAGCGTCAAGGACAGGGGCCCTTCTCGAGAGCAGTACTTC